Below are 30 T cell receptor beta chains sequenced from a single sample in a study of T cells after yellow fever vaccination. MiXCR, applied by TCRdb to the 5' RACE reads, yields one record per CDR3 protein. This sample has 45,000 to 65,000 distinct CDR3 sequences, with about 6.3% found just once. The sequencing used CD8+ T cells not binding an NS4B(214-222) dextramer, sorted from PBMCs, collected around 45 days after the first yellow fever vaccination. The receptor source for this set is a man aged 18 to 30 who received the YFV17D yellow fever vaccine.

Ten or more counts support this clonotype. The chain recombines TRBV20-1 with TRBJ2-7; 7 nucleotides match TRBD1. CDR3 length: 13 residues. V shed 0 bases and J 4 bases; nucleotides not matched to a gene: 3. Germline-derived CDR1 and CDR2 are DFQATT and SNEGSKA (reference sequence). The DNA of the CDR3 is TGCAGTGCTAGAGAGGGACAGCTATACGAGCAGTACTTC. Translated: CSAREGQLYEQYF.

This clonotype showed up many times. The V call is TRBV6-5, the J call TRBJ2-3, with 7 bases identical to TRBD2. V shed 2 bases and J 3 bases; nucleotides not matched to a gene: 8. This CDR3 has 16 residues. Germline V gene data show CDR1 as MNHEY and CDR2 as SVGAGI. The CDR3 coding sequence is TGTGCCAGCAGTTACAATTGGGAGGGCGGAACAGATACGCAGTATTTT. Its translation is CASSYNWEGGTDTQYF.

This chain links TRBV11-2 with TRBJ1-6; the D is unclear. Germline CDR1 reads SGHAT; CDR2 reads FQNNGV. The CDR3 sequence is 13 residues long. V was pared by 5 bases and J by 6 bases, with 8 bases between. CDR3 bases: TGTGCCAGCAGCCTAAGTTCTAATTCACCCCTCCACTTT. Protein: CASSLSSNSPLHF.

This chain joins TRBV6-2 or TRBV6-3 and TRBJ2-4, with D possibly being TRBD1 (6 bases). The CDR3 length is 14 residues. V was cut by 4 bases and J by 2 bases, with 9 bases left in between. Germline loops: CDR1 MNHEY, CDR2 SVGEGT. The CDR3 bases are TGTGCCAGCAGTTGGGGGCTAACCAAAAACATTCAGTACTTC. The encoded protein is CASSWGLTKNIQYF.

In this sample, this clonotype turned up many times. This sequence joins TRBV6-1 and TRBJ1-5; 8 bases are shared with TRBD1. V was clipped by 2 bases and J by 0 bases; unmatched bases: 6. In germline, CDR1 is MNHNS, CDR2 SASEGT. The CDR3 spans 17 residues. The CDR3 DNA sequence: TGTGCCAGCAGTGAACGGGACAGGAGTTATAGCAATCAGCCCCAGCATTTT. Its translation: CASSERDRSYSNQPQHF.

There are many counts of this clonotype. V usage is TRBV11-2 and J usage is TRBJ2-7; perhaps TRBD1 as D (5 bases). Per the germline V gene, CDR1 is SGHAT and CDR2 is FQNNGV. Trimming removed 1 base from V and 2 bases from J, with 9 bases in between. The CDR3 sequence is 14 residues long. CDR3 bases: TGTGCCAGCAGCTTAGGTGGCAGGGCCTACGAGCAGTACTTC. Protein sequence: CASSLGGRAYEQYF. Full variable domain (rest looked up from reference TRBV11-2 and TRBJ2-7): EAGVAQSPRYKIIEKRQSVAFWCNPISGHATLYWYQQILGQGPKLLIQFQNNGVVDDSQLPKDRFSAERLKGVDSTLKIQPAKLEDSAVYLCASSLGGRAYEQYFGPGTRLTVT.

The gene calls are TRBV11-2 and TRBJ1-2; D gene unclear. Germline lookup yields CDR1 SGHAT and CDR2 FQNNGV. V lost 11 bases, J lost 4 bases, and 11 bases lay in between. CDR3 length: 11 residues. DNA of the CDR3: TGTGCCGAGCAGGACCTCTATGGCTACACCTTC. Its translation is CAEQDLYGYTF.

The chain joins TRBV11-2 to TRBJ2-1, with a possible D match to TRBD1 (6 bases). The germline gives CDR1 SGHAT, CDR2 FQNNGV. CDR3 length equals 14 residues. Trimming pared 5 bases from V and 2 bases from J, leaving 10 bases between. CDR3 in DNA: TGTGCCAGCAGCGGCAGGGGTACCTACAATGAGCAGTTCTTC. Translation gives CASSGRGTYNEQFF.

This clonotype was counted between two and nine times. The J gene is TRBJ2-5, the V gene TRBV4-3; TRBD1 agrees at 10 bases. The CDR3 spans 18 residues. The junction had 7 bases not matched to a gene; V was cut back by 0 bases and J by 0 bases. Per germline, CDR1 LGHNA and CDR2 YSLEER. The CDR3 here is CASSQDWGQGTYQETQYF. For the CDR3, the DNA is TGCGCCAGCAGCCAAGATTGGGGACAGGGGACCTACCAAGAGACCCAGTACTTC.

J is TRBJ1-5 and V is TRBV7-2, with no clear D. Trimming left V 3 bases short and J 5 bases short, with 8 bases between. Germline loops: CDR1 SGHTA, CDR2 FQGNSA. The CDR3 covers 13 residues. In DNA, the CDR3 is TGTGCCAGCAGCTTGACTCCTGATCAGCCCCAGCATTTT. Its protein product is CASSLTPDQPQHF.

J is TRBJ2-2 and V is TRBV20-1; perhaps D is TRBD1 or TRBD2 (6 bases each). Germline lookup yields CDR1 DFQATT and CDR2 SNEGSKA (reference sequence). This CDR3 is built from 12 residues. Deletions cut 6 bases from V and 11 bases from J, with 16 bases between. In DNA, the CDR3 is TGCAGTGCACAGAGGGGGACTGGCGAGCTGTTTTTT. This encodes CSAQRGTGELFF.

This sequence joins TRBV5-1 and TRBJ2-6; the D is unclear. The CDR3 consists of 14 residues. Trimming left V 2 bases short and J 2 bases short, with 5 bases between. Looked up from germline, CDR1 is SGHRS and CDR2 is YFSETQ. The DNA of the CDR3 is TGCGCCAGCAGCTTCGAACCTGGGGCCAACGTCCTGACTTTC. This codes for CASSFEPGANVLTF.

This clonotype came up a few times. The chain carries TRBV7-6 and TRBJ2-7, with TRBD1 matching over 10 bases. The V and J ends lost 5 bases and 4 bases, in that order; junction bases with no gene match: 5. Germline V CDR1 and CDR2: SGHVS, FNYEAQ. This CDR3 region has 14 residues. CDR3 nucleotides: TGTGCCAGCAGCAAAGGACAGGGGGGTTACGAGCAGTACGTC. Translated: CASSKGQGGYEQYV.

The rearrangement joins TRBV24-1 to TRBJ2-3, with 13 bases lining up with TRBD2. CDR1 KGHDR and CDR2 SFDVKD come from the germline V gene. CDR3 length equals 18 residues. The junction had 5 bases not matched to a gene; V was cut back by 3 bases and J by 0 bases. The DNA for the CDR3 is TGTGCCACCAGTGATCGGACTAGCGGGGGCTTTAGCACAGATACGCAGTATTTT. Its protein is CATSDRTSGGFSTDTQYF.

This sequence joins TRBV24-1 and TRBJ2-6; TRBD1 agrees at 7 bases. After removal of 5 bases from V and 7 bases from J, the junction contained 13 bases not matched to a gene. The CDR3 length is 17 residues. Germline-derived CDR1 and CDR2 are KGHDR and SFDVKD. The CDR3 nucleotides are TGTGCCACCAGTGTTGACAGGGAAGTTCTATCAGCCAACGTCCTGACTTTC. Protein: CATSVDREVLSANVLTF.

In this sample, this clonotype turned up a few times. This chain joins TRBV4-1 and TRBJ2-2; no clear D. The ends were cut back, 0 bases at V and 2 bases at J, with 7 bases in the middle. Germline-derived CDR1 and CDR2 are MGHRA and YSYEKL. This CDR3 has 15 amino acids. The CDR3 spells CASSQEDRNTGELFF. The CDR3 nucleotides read TGCGCCAGCAGCCAAGAGGACCGAAACACCGGGGAGCTGTTTTTT.

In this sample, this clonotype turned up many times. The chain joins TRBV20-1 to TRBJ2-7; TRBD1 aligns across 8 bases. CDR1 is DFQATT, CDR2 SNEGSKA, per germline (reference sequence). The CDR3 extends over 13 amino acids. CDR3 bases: TGCAGCCCTCGGGACAGGAGATCCTACGAGCAGTACTTC. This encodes CSPRDRRSYEQYF.

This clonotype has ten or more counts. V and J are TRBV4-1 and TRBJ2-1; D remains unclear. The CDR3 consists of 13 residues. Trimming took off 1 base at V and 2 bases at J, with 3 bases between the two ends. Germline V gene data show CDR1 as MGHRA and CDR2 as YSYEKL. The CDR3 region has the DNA TGCGCCAGCAGCCAAGCGACCTACAATGAGCAGTTCTTC. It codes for CASSQATYNEQFF.

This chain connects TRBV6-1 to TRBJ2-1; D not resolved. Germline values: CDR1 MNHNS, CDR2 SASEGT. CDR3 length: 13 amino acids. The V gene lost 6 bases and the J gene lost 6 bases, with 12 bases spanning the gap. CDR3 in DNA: TGTGCCAGCAGCCCATTTCTGAGCAATGAGCAGTTCTTC. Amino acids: CASSPFLSNEQFF.

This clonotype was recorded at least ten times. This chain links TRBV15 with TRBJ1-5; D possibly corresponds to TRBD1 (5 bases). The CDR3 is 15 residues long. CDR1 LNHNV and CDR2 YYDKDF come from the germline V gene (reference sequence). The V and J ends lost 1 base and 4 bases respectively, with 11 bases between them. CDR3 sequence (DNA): TGTGCCACCAGCAGAGTCAGGGAAAAAAATCAGCCCCAGCATTTT. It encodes CATSRVREKNQPQHF.

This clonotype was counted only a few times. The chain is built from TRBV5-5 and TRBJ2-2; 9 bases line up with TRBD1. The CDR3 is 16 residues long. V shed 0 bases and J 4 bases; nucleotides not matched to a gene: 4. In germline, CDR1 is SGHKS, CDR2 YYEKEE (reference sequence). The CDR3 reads CASSLGTGARTGELFF. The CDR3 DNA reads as TGTGCCAGCAGCTTGGGGACAGGGGCCCGCACCGGGGAGCTGTTTTTT.

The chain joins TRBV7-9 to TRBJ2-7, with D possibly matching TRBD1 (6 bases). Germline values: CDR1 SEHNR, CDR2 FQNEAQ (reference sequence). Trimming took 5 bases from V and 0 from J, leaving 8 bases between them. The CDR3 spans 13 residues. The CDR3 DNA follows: TGTGCCAGCAGCGACAGGACCTCCTACGAGCAGTACTTC. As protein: CASSDRTSYEQYF.

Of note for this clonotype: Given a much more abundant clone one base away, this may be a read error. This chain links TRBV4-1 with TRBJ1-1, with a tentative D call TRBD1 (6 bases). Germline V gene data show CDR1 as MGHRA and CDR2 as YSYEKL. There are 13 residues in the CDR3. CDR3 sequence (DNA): TGCGCCAGCTGCCAAGGGGGGACCACTGAAGCTTTCTTT. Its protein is CASCQGGTTEAFF.

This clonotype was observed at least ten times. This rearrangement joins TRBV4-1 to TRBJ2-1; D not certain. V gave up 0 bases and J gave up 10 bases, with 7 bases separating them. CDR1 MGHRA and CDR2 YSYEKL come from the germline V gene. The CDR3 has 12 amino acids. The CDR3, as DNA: TGCGCCAGCAGCCAAGATGGAGCCGAGCAGTTCTTC. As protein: CASSQDGAEQFF.

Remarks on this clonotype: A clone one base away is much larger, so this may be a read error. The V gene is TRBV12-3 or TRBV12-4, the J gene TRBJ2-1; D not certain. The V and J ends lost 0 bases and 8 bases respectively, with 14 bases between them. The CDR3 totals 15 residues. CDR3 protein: CASSLALGRRHEQFF. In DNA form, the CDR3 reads TGTGCCAGCAGTTTAGCCCTCGGCAGGCGCCATGAGCAGTTCTTC.

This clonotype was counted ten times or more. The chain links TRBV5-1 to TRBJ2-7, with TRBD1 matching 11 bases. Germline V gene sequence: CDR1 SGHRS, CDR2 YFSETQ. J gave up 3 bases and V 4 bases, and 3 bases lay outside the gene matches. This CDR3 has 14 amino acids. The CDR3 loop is CASSPGTGGYEQYV. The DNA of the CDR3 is TGCGCCAGCAGCCCGGGGACAGGGGGCTACGAGCAGTACGTC.

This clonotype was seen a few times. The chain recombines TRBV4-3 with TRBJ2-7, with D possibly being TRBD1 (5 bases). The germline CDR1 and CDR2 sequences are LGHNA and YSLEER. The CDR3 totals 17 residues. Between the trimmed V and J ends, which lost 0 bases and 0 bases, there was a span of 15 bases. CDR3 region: CASSQEAPGISSYEQYF. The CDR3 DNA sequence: TGCGCCAGCAGCCAAGAGGCCCCAGGGATAAGCTCCTACGAGCAGTACTTC.

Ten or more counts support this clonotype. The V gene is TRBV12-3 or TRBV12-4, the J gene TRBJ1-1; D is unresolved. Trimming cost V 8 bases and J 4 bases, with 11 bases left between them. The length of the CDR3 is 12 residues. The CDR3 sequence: CASEVGSTEAFF. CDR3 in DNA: TGTGCCAGCGAGGTGGGGTCCACTGAAGCTTTCTTT.

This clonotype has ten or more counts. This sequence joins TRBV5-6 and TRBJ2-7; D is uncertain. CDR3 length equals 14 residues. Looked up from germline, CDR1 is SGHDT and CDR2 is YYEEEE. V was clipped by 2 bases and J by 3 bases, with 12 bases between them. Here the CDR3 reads CASSFGRTNYEQYF. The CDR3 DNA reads TGTGCCAGCAGCTTTGGCCGGACCAACTACGAGCAGTACTTC.

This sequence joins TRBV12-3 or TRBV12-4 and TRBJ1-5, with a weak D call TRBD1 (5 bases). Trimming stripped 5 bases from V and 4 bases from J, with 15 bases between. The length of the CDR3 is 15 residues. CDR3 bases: TGTGCCAGCAGTCCTAGTCGGACATCAAATCAGCCCCAGCATTTT. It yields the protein CASSPSRTSNQPQHF.